The present entry profiles one TCR beta chain with its context. Its antigen is unidentified. The source of the sample is a study of shared clonotypes between healthy human individuals. Study outcomes and limitations: Clonotypes not shared had lower generation probabilities than those common to all four donors. In having few donors, the study represented limited genetic and exposure-history diversity.

Method: immunoSEQ multiplex PCR; TCRdb's copy keeps in-frame clones and lacks some. The table records about 820,000 clones, about 91% of them present only once. This CDR3 region has 16 residues. Trimming took 0 bases from V and 6 from J, leaving 15 bases between them. The germline CDR1 and CDR2 sequences are SNHLY and FYNNEI. The naive CD8 subset, CD45RO-negative cells positively selected for CCR7, excluded terminally differentiated effector memory CD45RA+ cells. The receptor was derived from a man aged 25-45 years in good health. The chain has TRBV2 and TRBJ2-1; the D gene is possibly TRBD2 (5 bases). The sample was naive CD8+ T cells sorted from blood. DNA for the CDR3: TGTGCCAGCAGTGAAGCGCGGGCTAGTGGACCCAATGAGCAGTTCTTC. The encoded protein is CASSEARASGPNEQFF.